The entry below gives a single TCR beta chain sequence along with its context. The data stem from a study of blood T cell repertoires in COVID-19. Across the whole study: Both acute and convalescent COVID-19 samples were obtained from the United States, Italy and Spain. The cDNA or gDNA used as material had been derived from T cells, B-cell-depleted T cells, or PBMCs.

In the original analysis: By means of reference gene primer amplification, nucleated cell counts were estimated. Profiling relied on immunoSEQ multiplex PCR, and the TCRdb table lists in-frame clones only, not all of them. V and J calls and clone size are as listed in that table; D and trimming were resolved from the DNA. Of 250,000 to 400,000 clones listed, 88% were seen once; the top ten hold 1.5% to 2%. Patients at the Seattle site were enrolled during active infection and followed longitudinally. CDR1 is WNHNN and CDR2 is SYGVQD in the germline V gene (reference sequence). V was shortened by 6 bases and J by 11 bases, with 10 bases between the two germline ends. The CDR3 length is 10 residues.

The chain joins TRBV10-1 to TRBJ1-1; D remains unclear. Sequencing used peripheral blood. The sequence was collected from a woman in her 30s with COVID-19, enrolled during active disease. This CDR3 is CASRHTWAFF. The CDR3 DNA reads TGCGCCAGCAGACACACATGGGCTTTCTTT.